The rows below give T cell receptor beta chains drawn from one sample of a study of T cells after yellow fever vaccination. TCRdb ran MiXCR on the 5' RACE reads and lists one entry per CDR3 protein. This sample has 25,000 to 35,000 distinct CDR3 sequences; around 4.3% occur once, and the top ten carry under 55%. The sample was CD8+ T cells sorted from PBMCs, taken 5 days after the yellow fever booster vaccination. These receptors were obtained from a man aged 30 to 39 who received the YFV17D yellow fever vaccine. Both conserved end residues are part of each CDR3. The D gene is left open where the match is weak. Expanded clones are given a class, and other clones once, few, many or no size at all.

j_call: TRBJ2-3; clone_size: many; v_call: TRBV12-3/TRBV12-4; cdr3_length: 15; d_call: -; cdr3_nt: TGTGCCAGCAGTTTAGGCCCCGGGACTCCAGATACGCAGTATTTT; cdr3_aa: CASSLGPGTPDTQYF
j_call: TRBJ2-7; clone_size: many; v_call: TRBV7-9; cdr3_length: 14; d_call: TRBD1; cdr3_nt: TGTGCCAGCAGCTCTCACGACAGGGGATACGAGCAGTACTTC; cdr3_aa: CASSSHDRGYEQYF
j_call: TRBJ2-5; clone_size: many; v_call: TRBV27; cdr3_length: 13; d_call: -; cdr3_nt: TGTGCCAGCAGTCCGGAACCGCTCGCGACCCAGTACTTC; cdr3_aa: CASSPEPLATQYF
j_call: TRBJ2-2; clone_size: many; v_call: TRBV20-1; cdr3_length: 13; d_call: -; cdr3_nt: TGCAGCGCGGCGGGGCCCAACACCGGGGAGCTGTTTTTT; cdr3_aa: CSAAGPNTGELFF
j_call: TRBJ2-1; clone_size: many; v_call: TRBV11-2; cdr3_length: 22; d_call: TRBD2; cdr3_nt: TGTGCCAGCAGCTTAGAATTCCCGGGACTAGCGGGAGCTCGCCGGGGCAACGATGAGCAGTTCTTC; cdr3_aa: CASSLEFPGLAGARRGNDEQFF
j_call: TRBJ2-5; clone_size: many; v_call: TRBV20-1; cdr3_length: 15; d_call: TRBD1; cdr3_nt: TGCAGTGCTAGTAAGGGACAGGGGCTCCAAGAGACCCAGTACTTC; cdr3_aa: CSASKGQGLQETQYF
j_call: TRBJ1-3; clone_size: -; v_call: TRBV20-1; cdr3_length: 17; d_call: -; cdr3_nt: TGCAGTGCTAGAGCCCTGGGACACGGTGTTGCCGGAAACACCATATATTTT; cdr3_aa: CSARALGHGVAGNTIYF
j_call: TRBJ2-2; clone_size: -; v_call: TRBV19; cdr3_length: 16; d_call: -; cdr3_nt: TGTGCCAGTAGTATCGAGGGGCTTATGAACACCGGGGAGCTGTTTTTT; cdr3_aa: CASSIEGLMNTGELFF
j_call: TRBJ2-1; clone_size: many; v_call: TRBV6-5; cdr3_length: 14; d_call: -; cdr3_nt: TGTGCCAGCAGTTACACACAGGGTAGTAATGAGCAGTTCTTC; cdr3_aa: CASSYTQGSNEQFF
j_call: TRBJ2-7; clone_size: many; v_call: TRBV20-1; cdr3_length: 14; d_call: -; cdr3_nt: TGCAGAGCGACGAAAGCCGGGTATGGCTACGAGCAGTACTTC; cdr3_aa: CRATKAGYGYEQYF
j_call: TRBJ2-1; clone_size: many; v_call: TRBV12-3/TRBV12-4; cdr3_length: 15; d_call: -; cdr3_nt: TGTGCCAGCAGTTTTATTGAGGGAGGCTACAATGAGCAGTTCTTC; cdr3_aa: CASSFIEGGYNEQFF
j_call: TRBJ1-2; clone_size: many; v_call: TRBV7-9; cdr3_length: 15; d_call: TRBD1; cdr3_nt: TGTGCCAGCAGCACCAATCAGGGGGCGATCTCTGGCTACACCTTC; cdr3_aa: CASSTNQGAISGYTF
j_call: TRBJ1-5; clone_size: many; v_call: TRBV7-6; cdr3_length: 14; d_call: -; cdr3_nt: TGTGCCAGCAGCTTAGGGGTTAGCAATCAGCCCCAGCATTTT; cdr3_aa: CASSLGVSNQPQHF
j_call: TRBJ2-5; clone_size: many; v_call: TRBV5-5; cdr3_length: 13; d_call: TRBD1; cdr3_nt: TGTGCCAGCAGCCCCGACAGGGTGGAGACCCAGTACTTC; cdr3_aa: CASSPDRVETQYF
j_call: TRBJ2-4; clone_size: many; v_call: TRBV12-3/TRBV12-4; cdr3_length: 15; d_call: -; cdr3_nt: TGTGCCAGCAGTTCATCAGGGGAAGCCAAAAACATTCAGTACTTC; cdr3_aa: CASSSSGEAKNIQYF
j_call: TRBJ1-1; clone_size: many; v_call: TRBV6-5; cdr3_length: 17; d_call: TRBD1; cdr3_nt: TGTGCCAGCAGTACCGACAGGGGCTCGGTAGTGAACACTGAAGCTTTCTTT; cdr3_aa: CASSTDRGSVVNTEAFF
j_call: TRBJ2-2; clone_size: many; v_call: TRBV5-4; cdr3_length: 13; d_call: -; cdr3_nt: TGTGCCAGCAGCTTGACTGACACCGGGGAGCTGTTTTTT; cdr3_aa: CASSLTDTGELFF
j_call: TRBJ1-4; clone_size: many; v_call: TRBV27; cdr3_length: 15; d_call: TRBD1; cdr3_nt: TGTGCCAGCAGTCCATACAGGGGGTTGGGGGAAAAACTGTTTTTT; cdr3_aa: CASSPYRGLGEKLFF
j_call: TRBJ2-1; clone_size: many; v_call: TRBV20-1; cdr3_length: 14; d_call: TRBD2; cdr3_nt: TGCAGTGCTAGACAGGGACTAGCGGGAGTGGAGCAGTTCTTC; cdr3_aa: CSARQGLAGVEQFF
j_call: TRBJ2-1; clone_size: many; v_call: TRBV20-1; cdr3_length: 17; d_call: -; cdr3_nt: TGCAGTGCTAGAGAGGAGGGATTTACCGGCCCTTACAATGAGCAGTTCTTC; cdr3_aa: CSAREEGFTGPYNEQFF
j_call: TRBJ2-1; clone_size: many; v_call: TRBV5-6; cdr3_length: 14; d_call: TRBD1; cdr3_nt: TGTGCCAGCAGAACCCGGGACAGAGACAATGAGCAGTTCTTC; cdr3_aa: CASRTRDRDNEQFF
j_call: TRBJ2-1; clone_size: many; v_call: TRBV27; cdr3_length: 14; d_call: -; cdr3_nt: TGTGCCAGCAGTTTCGAAGGATCCTACAATGAGCAGTTCTTC; cdr3_aa: CASSFEGSYNEQFF
j_call: TRBJ2-3; clone_size: many; v_call: TRBV15; cdr3_length: 13; d_call: -; cdr3_nt: TGTGCCACCAGGCCAGAAACCGAAGATACGCAGTATTTT; cdr3_aa: CATRPETEDTQYF
j_call: TRBJ2-5; clone_size: many; v_call: TRBV5-6; cdr3_length: 15; d_call: -; cdr3_nt: TGTGCCAGCAGCTTGGGGTCCCCAGGGGCGGAGACCCAGTACTTC; cdr3_aa: CASSLGSPGAETQYF
j_call: TRBJ2-5; clone_size: many; v_call: TRBV6-5; cdr3_length: 14; d_call: TRBD1; cdr3_nt: TGTGCCAGCAGTTGGACAGGGGGCAGAGAGACCCAGTACTTC; cdr3_aa: CASSWTGGRETQYF
j_call: TRBJ2-6; clone_size: -; v_call: TRBV4-2; cdr3_length: 18; d_call: -; cdr3_nt: TGTGCCAGCAGCCAAGATGCACTAAGCTTCTCTGGGGCCAACGTCCTGACTTTC; cdr3_aa: CASSQDALSFSGANVLTF
j_call: TRBJ1-2; clone_size: many; v_call: TRBV29-1; cdr3_length: 15; d_call: -; cdr3_nt: TGCAGCGTTGAAATCGGGCGGGGGAACATCTATGGCTACACCTTC; cdr3_aa: CSVEIGRGNIYGYTF
j_call: TRBJ1-1; clone_size: many; v_call: TRBV14; cdr3_length: 13; d_call: -; cdr3_nt: TGTGCCAGCAGCCCGATAACGGGAGTGGCCGCTTTCTTT; cdr3_aa: CASSPITGVAAFF